Listed below are T cell receptor beta chains from one sample, sequenced in a study of blood T cells in healthy people across ages. TCRdb fed the 5' RACE reads into MiXCR, producing one record per CDR3 protein. The sample consists of around 970,000 distinct CDR3 sequences, roughly half of them appearing once. What was sequenced was blood. These receptors all come from an older woman in good health. CDR3s include the opening cysteine and the closing phenylalanine or tryptophan. A D gene is named only where the DNA matches it firmly. Clone size is not always given. Where it is, it says once, few, many or a class for expanded clones.

clone_size: few
j_call: TRBJ2-1
d_call: TRBD2
v_call: TRBV20-1
cdr3_nt: TGCAGTGCTAGAGAACTTCGTTCTGGGCCAGTAGCGGGTGAGCAGTTCTTC
cdr3_aa: CSARELRSGPVAGEQFF

clone_size: -
j_call: TRBJ1-1
d_call: -
v_call: TRBV28
cdr3_nt: TGTGCCAGCAGGTCCCCGGCCGAGTTGAACACTGAAGCTTTCTTT
cdr3_aa: CASRSPAELNTEAFF

clone_size: -
j_call: TRBJ2-1
d_call: TRBD2
v_call: TRBV24-1
cdr3_nt: TGTGCCACCAGTGACGGGACTAGCGGGAGGAGGAATGAGCAGTTCTTC
cdr3_aa: CATSDGTSGRRNEQFF

clone_size: once
j_call: TRBJ2-1
d_call: TRBD1
v_call: TRBV24-1
cdr3_nt: TGTGCCACCGAAGGTAGACAGGGGGGGAACAGTGAACAGTTCTTC
cdr3_aa: CATEGRQGGNSEQFF

clone_size: -
j_call: TRBJ2-7
d_call: TRBD2
v_call: TRBV29-1
cdr3_nt: TGCAGCGTTCGGGGGTTTCCTAGCGGGACCTACGAGCAGTACTTC
cdr3_aa: CSVRGFPSGTYEQYF

clone_size: -
j_call: TRBJ2-1
d_call: TRBD2
v_call: TRBV20-1
cdr3_nt: TGCAGTGCTAGAGATCTTATAGGTCCTAGCGGATACAATGAGCAGTTCTTC
cdr3_aa: CSARDLIGPSGYNEQFF

clone_size: -
j_call: TRBJ2-5
d_call: -
v_call: TRBV12-3/TRBV12-4
cdr3_nt: TGTGCCAGCAGCGTCGGGACCCTATTAGGGACCCAGTACTTC
cdr3_aa: CASSVGTLLGTQYF

clone_size: -
j_call: TRBJ2-3
d_call: -
v_call: TRBV6-2/TRBV6-3
cdr3_nt: TGTGCCAGCAGTTACGACCCGGCCATACTCCTCACAGATACGCAGTATTTT
cdr3_aa: CASSYDPAILLTDTQYF

clone_size: -
j_call: TRBJ1-6
d_call: -
v_call: TRBV4-3
cdr3_nt: TGCGCCAGCAGCCAAGGCGGAGGGGCTAGCTATAATTCACCCCTCCACTTT
cdr3_aa: CASSQGGGASYNSPLHF

clone_size: once
j_call: TRBJ2-4
d_call: TRBD2
v_call: TRBV5-5
cdr3_nt: TGTGCCATACAGCGGGAGCAGTACTTC
cdr3_aa: CAIQREQYF

clone_size: -
j_call: TRBJ1-5
d_call: -
v_call: TRBV5-8
cdr3_nt: TGTGCCAGCAGCTCGGGAGGTCGGAGCAATCAGCCCCAGCATTTT
cdr3_aa: CASSSGGRSNQPQHF

clone_size: -
j_call: TRBJ1-1
d_call: TRBD1
v_call: TRBV20-1
cdr3_nt: TGCTGTGCTAGGACATCAAGACAGGGTCCCACCGAAGCTTTCTTT
cdr3_aa: CCARTSRQGPTEAFF

clone_size: few
j_call: TRBJ2-7
d_call: -
v_call: TRBV27
cdr3_nt: TGTGCCAGCAGTTTGGTGCAGAAGGCATTGTGGGGACCGTACGAGCAGTACTTC
cdr3_aa: CASSLVQKALWGPYEQYF

clone_size: -
j_call: TRBJ2-1
d_call: -
v_call: TRBV20-1
cdr3_nt: TGCAGTGCACTGGACTCCTTCGGCAATGAGCAGTTCTTC
cdr3_aa: CSALDSFGNEQFF

clone_size: -
j_call: TRBJ1-2
d_call: -
v_call: TRBV12-3/TRBV12-4
cdr3_nt: TGTGCCAGCAGTTTTCGGGTTAAAGGATATGGCTACACCTTC
cdr3_aa: CASSFRVKGYGYTF

clone_size: -
j_call: TRBJ1-4
d_call: -
v_call: TRBV7-2
cdr3_nt: TGTGCCAGCAGCTTAATCGGGACCACACCTGAAAAACTGTTTTTT
cdr3_aa: CASSLIGTTPEKLFF

clone_size: -
j_call: TRBJ2-1
d_call: -
v_call: TRBV27
cdr3_nt: TGTGCCAGCAGTAGAGGGGGTTTATACAATGAGCAGTTCTTC
cdr3_aa: CASSRGGLYNEQFF

clone_size: -
j_call: TRBJ2-1
d_call: -
v_call: TRBV18
cdr3_nt: TGTGCCAGCTCACCATTCGAGGGCCAAGAGACCCAGTTCTTC
cdr3_aa: CASSPFEGQETQFF

clone_size: -
j_call: TRBJ2-1
d_call: -
v_call: TRBV7-2
cdr3_nt: TGTGCCAGCAGCACACTCGACCCCAATGAGCAGTTCTTC
cdr3_aa: CASSTLDPNEQFF

clone_size: -
j_call: TRBJ1-6
d_call: -
v_call: TRBV4-1
cdr3_nt: TGCGCCAGCAGCCAAGAACAGCGCAATTCACCCCTCCACTTT
cdr3_aa: CASSQEQRNSPLHF

clone_size: -
j_call: TRBJ1-2
d_call: TRBD1
v_call: TRBV10-3
cdr3_nt: TGTGCCATCAGGGGACAGGGGGCGGACTATGGCTACACCTTC
cdr3_aa: CAIRGQGADYGYTF

clone_size: -
j_call: TRBJ2-3
d_call: -
v_call: TRBV10-3
cdr3_nt: TGTGCCATCAGTGAACCACGGGAAAGCACAGATACGCAGTATTTT
cdr3_aa: CAISEPRESTDTQYF

clone_size: -
j_call: TRBJ2-7
d_call: -
v_call: TRBV4-3
cdr3_nt: TGCGCCAGCAGCCAAGACGGACATCCCTCCTACGAGCAGTACTTC
cdr3_aa: CASSQDGHPSYEQYF

clone_size: -
j_call: TRBJ2-5
d_call: -
v_call: TRBV14
cdr3_nt: TGTGCCAGCAGAGCAAGCTACGGCCTGGGAGAGACCCAGTACTTC
cdr3_aa: CASRASYGLGETQYF

clone_size: -
j_call: TRBJ2-1
d_call: -
v_call: TRBV15
cdr3_nt: TGTGCCACCAGCAGAGATCTTAGCCATGAGCAGTTCTTC
cdr3_aa: CATSRDLSHEQFF

clone_size: -
j_call: TRBJ1-5
d_call: TRBD1
v_call: TRBV12-3/TRBV12-4
cdr3_nt: TGTGCCAGCAGGTGGGGACAGGGGGCTAATCAGCCCCAGCATTTT
cdr3_aa: CASRWGQGANQPQHF

clone_size: few
j_call: TRBJ2-5
d_call: -
v_call: TRBV7-7
cdr3_nt: TGTGCCAGCAGCTTAGGGGCGCAGGGCAAGACCCAGTACTTC
cdr3_aa: CASSLGAQGKTQYF

clone_size: -
j_call: TRBJ2-7
d_call: TRBD1
v_call: TRBV29-1
cdr3_nt: TGCAGCGCTAGGCCGGAAAGGACAGGGGTTGGCGAGCAGTACTTC
cdr3_aa: CSARPERTGVGEQYF

clone_size: -
j_call: TRBJ2-7
d_call: -
v_call: TRBV20-1
cdr3_nt: TGCAGTGCCAGGGGCTCCCAAGCAGCCCAGTACTTC
cdr3_aa: CSARGSQAAQYF

clone_size: -
j_call: TRBJ1-5
d_call: TRBD1
v_call: TRBV6-5
cdr3_nt: TGTGCCAGCAGTTACCATTCCCCGGGACAGGGGGGACAGCCCCAGCATTTT
cdr3_aa: CASSYHSPGQGGQPQHF

clone_size: -
j_call: TRBJ2-3
d_call: TRBD2
v_call: TRBV2
cdr3_nt: TGTGCCAGCAGTGTAGCTCTAGCGGGAGGGGGAGATACGCAGTATTTT
cdr3_aa: CASSVALAGGGDTQYF

clone_size: -
j_call: TRBJ2-3
d_call: -
v_call: TRBV6-6
cdr3_nt: TGTGCCAGCACCCCCGACGGGAGCACAGATACGCAGTATTTT
cdr3_aa: CASTPDGSTDTQYF

clone_size: -
j_call: TRBJ2-1
d_call: -
v_call: TRBV7-9
cdr3_nt: TGTGCCAGCAGTTCTTTAGAGGAGCAGTTCTTC
cdr3_aa: CASSSLEEQFF

clone_size: -
j_call: TRBJ2-1
d_call: -
v_call: TRBV20-1
cdr3_nt: TGCAGTGCTAGAGTACGTGGGAATGAGCAGTTCTTC
cdr3_aa: CSARVRGNEQFF

clone_size: -
j_call: TRBJ1-1
d_call: TRBD1
v_call: TRBV7-2
cdr3_nt: TGTGCCAGCAGCTTAGCGGGGACAGGGAGCACTGAAGCTTTCTTT
cdr3_aa: CASSLAGTGSTEAFF

clone_size: -
j_call: TRBJ2-1
d_call: -
v_call: TRBV20-1
cdr3_nt: TGCAGTGCTAGAGCGGCGGGCCACTCCTACAATGAGCAGTTCTTC
cdr3_aa: CSARAAGHSYNEQFF

clone_size: -
j_call: TRBJ2-5
d_call: -
v_call: TRBV9
cdr3_nt: TGTGCCAGCAGCCGACGGGGGGCTATTGAAGAGACCCAGTACTTC
cdr3_aa: CASSRRGAIEETQYF

clone_size: -
j_call: TRBJ1-2
d_call: -
v_call: TRBV24-1
cdr3_nt: TGTGCCACCAGTGATTCCTATGGCTACACCTTC
cdr3_aa: CATSDSYGYTF

clone_size: few
j_call: TRBJ1-5
d_call: -
v_call: TRBV10-3
cdr3_nt: TGTGCCATCAGTGAGTCGAGGGATTATAGCAATCAGCCCCAGCATTTT
cdr3_aa: CAISESRDYSNQPQHF

clone_size: -
j_call: TRBJ2-7
d_call: -
v_call: TRBV3-1
cdr3_nt: TGTGCCAGCAGCCAAGGATGGTTGAGCGCCTACGAGCAGTACTTC
cdr3_aa: CASSQGWLSAYEQYF

clone_size: -
j_call: TRBJ2-3
d_call: -
v_call: TRBV20-1
cdr3_nt: TGCAGTGTCAGGAAAACAGATACGCAGTATTTT
cdr3_aa: CSVRKTDTQYF

clone_size: once
j_call: TRBJ2-1
d_call: TRBD1
v_call: TRBV18
cdr3_nt: TGTGCCAGCTCACCTGGGCGACAGGGGGCCGATGAGCAGTTCTTC
cdr3_aa: CASSPGRQGADEQFF

clone_size: -
j_call: TRBJ2-7
d_call: -
v_call: TRBV4-1
cdr3_nt: TGCGCCAGCAGCCAGCAAAGAAGACAGGATCCCCGGGCAGGCGAGCAGTACTTC
cdr3_aa: CASSQQRRQDPRAGEQYF

clone_size: -
j_call: TRBJ2-1
d_call: TRBD2
v_call: TRBV20-1
cdr3_nt: TGCAGTGCTAGACACGGGACTAGAGGGTTCAATGAGCAGTTCTTC
cdr3_aa: CSARHGTRGFNEQFF

clone_size: -
j_call: TRBJ2-7
d_call: TRBD1
v_call: TRBV4-1
cdr3_nt: TGCGCCAGCAGCCTCAAGGGGGGACAGGACTACGAGCAGTACTTC
cdr3_aa: CASSLKGGQDYEQYF

clone_size: -
j_call: TRBJ2-7
d_call: -
v_call: TRBV4-1
cdr3_nt: TGCGCCAGCACCCGAACAGGGTCCGCCAGCGAGCAGTACTTC
cdr3_aa: CASTRTGSASEQYF

clone_size: few
j_call: TRBJ2-3
d_call: -
v_call: TRBV27
cdr3_nt: TGTGCCAGCATGGACGGCAACACAGATACGCAGTATTTT
cdr3_aa: CASMDGNTDTQYF

clone_size: -
j_call: TRBJ2-4
d_call: -
v_call: TRBV3-1
cdr3_nt: TGTGCCAGCAGCCAAGATATAGTCCAGGGGAACATTCAGTACTTC
cdr3_aa: CASSQDIVQGNIQYF

clone_size: -
j_call: TRBJ2-2
d_call: -
v_call: TRBV7-2
cdr3_nt: TGTGCCAGCAGCTACGGAGCGAACACCGGGGAGCTGTTTTTT
cdr3_aa: CASSYGANTGELFF

clone_size: few
j_call: TRBJ2-7
d_call: TRBD2
v_call: TRBV4-3
cdr3_nt: TGCGCCAGCAGCCAAGGACTAGCGGTAGGAAATGAGCAGTACTTC
cdr3_aa: CASSQGLAVGNEQYF

clone_size: -
j_call: TRBJ2-2
d_call: TRBD1
v_call: TRBV12-3/TRBV12-4
cdr3_nt: TGTGCCAGCAGGATTGGGACAGCCGCGAACACCGGGGAGCTGTTTTTT
cdr3_aa: CASRIGTAANTGELFF

clone_size: -
j_call: TRBJ1-2
d_call: -
v_call: TRBV5-5
cdr3_nt: TGTGCCAGCAGCGCCTCGCGGGGGGCATTGGATGGCTACACCTTC
cdr3_aa: CASSASRGALDGYTF

clone_size: few
j_call: TRBJ2-1
d_call: TRBD2
v_call: TRBV4-1
cdr3_nt: TGCGCCAGCAGCCGGTATGGGCGGGAGGAGTTCTTC
cdr3_aa: CASSRYGREEFF